These 30 T cell receptor beta chains were all obtained from the same sample, sequenced in a study of technical replicates of blood from a few donors. TCRdb keeps only in-frame clones here, not all; method: immunoSEQ multiplex PCR. The sample includes approximately 93,000 clones, around 94% of them seen just once. Input material: T cells isolated from PBMCs. These receptors were obtained from a human donor in good health.

The chain couples TRBV4-2 to TRBJ2-1, with 9 bases identical to TRBD2. There are 19 residues in the CDR3. Germline V CDR1 and CDR2: LGHNA, YNFKEQ. V shed 0 bases, J shed 7 bases, and the junction held 16 bases outside the gene matches. CDR3 sequence reads: CASSQDPLSSGIRLNEQFF. For the CDR3, the DNA is TGTGCCAGCAGCCAAGATCCCCTTTCTAGCGGGATAAGATTGAATGAGCAGTTCTTC.

The chain couples TRBV6-5 to TRBJ2-5, with D perhaps matching TRBD2 (5 bases). The germline V gene has CDR1 MNHEY and CDR2 SVGAGI. CDR3 size: 13 residues. The germline V and J ends were trimmed by 4 bases and 2 bases, with 8 bases remaining between them. The CDR3 is CASSLGRQETQYF. The CDR3 nucleotides are TGTGCCAGCAGTTTAGGGAGACAAGAGACCCAGTACTTC.

This chain joins TRBV6-1 and TRBJ1-2; D may be TRBD1 (6 bases). Germline loops: CDR1 MNHNS, CDR2 SASEGT. Trimming removed 5 bases from V and 2 bases from J, with 12 bases in between. This CDR3 region has 14 residues. The CDR3 here is CASSRGGKNYGYTF. CDR3 nucleotide sequence: TGTGCCAGCAGTCGAGGGGGAAAGAACTATGGCTACACCTTC.

This clone has only a few counts. V is TRBV9 and J is TRBJ2-3; D is unresolved. There are 13 residues in the CDR3. Per germline, CDR1 SGDLS and CDR2 YYNGEE. Trimming removed 0 bases from V and 4 bases from J, with 6 bases in between. The CDR3 region is CASSVGPPDTQYF. The CDR3 region has the DNA TGTGCCAGCAGCGTAGGGCCCCCAGATACGCAGTATTTT.

The rearrangement joins TRBV5-1 to TRBJ2-3; D not certain. Trimming cost V 0 bases and J 4 bases, with 3 bases left between them. Germline assignment: CDR1 SGHRS and CDR2 YFSETQ. The CDR3 is 12 amino acids. CDR3 in amino acids: CASSLGADTQYF. CDR3 DNA: TGCGCCAGCAGCTTGGGCGCAGATACGCAGTATTTT.

This chain joins TRBV15 and TRBJ2-1, with 10 bases that match TRBD2. V trimming: 5 bases; J trimming: 4 bases; junction bases outside the gene matches: 11. In germline, CDR1 is LNHNV, CDR2 YYDKDF (reference sequence). The CDR3 consists of 17 residues. The chain's CDR3 is CATSDPPGLATYNEQFF. CDR3 nucleotide sequence: TGTGCCACCAGCGATCCCCCGGGACTAGCGACTTACAATGAGCAGTTCTTC.

The chain links TRBV19 to TRBJ2-7, with 10 bases fitting TRBD1. This CDR3 contains 14 residues. V trimming: 3 bases; J trimming: 6 bases; junction bases outside the gene matches: 5. Germline CDR1 is LNHDA and CDR2 is SQIVND (reference sequence). The CDR3 DNA sequence: TGTGCCAGTAGTATGGGGGACAGGGGAGTCGAGCAGTACTTC. Translating gives CASSMGDRGVEQYF. Full variable domain (rest looked up from reference TRBV19 and TRBJ2-7): DGGITQSPKYLFRKEGQNVTLSCEQNLNHDAMYWYRQDPGQGLRLIYYSQIVNDFQKGDIAEGYSVSREKKESFPLTVTSAQKNPTAFYLCASSMGDRGVEQYFGPGTRLTVT.

V is TRBV6-1 and J is TRBJ1-4, with D tentatively TRBD1 (5 bases). V lost 6 bases, J lost 5 bases, and 13 bases lay in between. The CDR3 spans 14 residues. Germline V gene lookup returns CDR1 MNHNS and CDR2 SASEGT. The CDR3 sequence: CASRRDGGNEKLFF. As DNA, the CDR3 is TGTGCCAGCAGACGGGACGGAGGGAATGAAAAACTGTTTTTT.

The chain recombines TRBV12-2 with TRBJ2-7; TRBD1 was called by the table and not checked on the DNA. TRBV12-2 is a recognized pseudogene. The CDR3 runs 12 residues. This CDR3 is CASPQVRYEQYF. The DNA for the CDR3 is TGTGCAAGTCCCCAGGTCCGCTACGAGCAGTACTTC.

The rearrangement joins TRBV4-1 to TRBJ2-7; D is possibly TRBD2 (5 bases). The CDR3 is 15 residues long. The V end lost 4 bases, the J end lost 2 bases, and 15 bases lay between the germline ends. Looked up from germline, CDR1 is MGHRA and CDR2 is YSYEKL. The CDR3 DNA reads TGCGCCAGCAGCCCCGACTATTCATCACCCTACGAGCAGTACTTC. Its translation is CASSPDYSSPYEQYF.

The chain joins TRBV19 to TRBJ1-2; D may be TRBD1 (5 bases). This CDR3 has 12 amino acids. Germline CDR1 and CDR2: LNHDA and SQIVND (reference sequence). V shed 8 bases and J shed 2 bases, with 9 bases lying between them. The CDR3 is CASEGVNYGYTF. In nucleotides, the CDR3 is TGTGCCAGTGAAGGGGTAAACTATGGCTACACCTTC.

V usage is TRBV7-2 and J usage is TRBJ2-7; possibly TRBD1 for D (5 bases). Germline V gene data show CDR1 as SGHTA and CDR2 as FQGNSA. The V end was cut by 1 base, the J end by 4 bases, with 8 bases between. The CDR3 is 13 amino acids. In DNA, the CDR3 is TGTGCCAGCAGCTTAGGGGGCGAGTACGAGCAGTACTTC. This encodes CASSLGGEYEQYF.

The gene calls are TRBV10-1 and TRBJ2-7; D is unclear. Trimming took off 4 bases at V and 0 bases at J, with 10 bases between the two ends. Germline assignment: CDR1 WNHNN and CDR2 SYGVQD (reference sequence). This CDR3 contains 14 residues. Here the CDR3 DNA reads TGCGCCAGCAGTGGTATTGAGAGCTCCTACGAGCAGTACTTC. It codes for CASSGIESSYEQYF.

V gene TRBV7-8 combines with J gene TRBJ1-1; D unresolved. There are 17 residues in the CDR3. The V end lost 1 base, the J end lost 1 base, and 16 bases lay between the germline ends. Germline V gene lookup returns CDR1 SGHVS and CDR2 FQNEAQ. The CDR3 loop reads CASSLGARGYGNTEAFF. In DNA form, the CDR3 reads TGTGCCAGCAGCTTAGGCGCTAGAGGGTACGGGAACACTGAAGCTTTCTTT.

The V and J genes are TRBV28 and TRBJ2-6; 7 bases agree with TRBD1. There are 17 residues in the CDR3. Germline trimming cut 6 bases from V and 1 base from J; bases unmatched to any gene: 9. Germline assignment: CDR1 MDHEN and CDR2 SYDVKM. The CDR3 sequence: CASSPRQGSSGANVLTF. The CDR3 nucleotides read TGTGCCAGCAGCCCCCGACAGGGAAGTTCTGGGGCCAACGTCCTGACTTTC.

The CDR3 DNA reads TGTGCCAGCAGTGAAGAACAACAGGGCCACGGGGAGCTGTTTTTT. As protein: CASSEEQQGHGELFF. V gene TRBV2 combines with J gene TRBJ2-2, with D possibly matching TRBD1 (6 bases). Germline lookup yields CDR1 SNHLY and CDR2 FYNNEI. V lost 1 base to trimming and J lost 7 bases, with 13 bases between them. The CDR3 consists of 15 residues.

This chain connects TRBV5-4 to TRBJ1-2, with a tentative D call TRBD1 (6 bases). Germline CDR1 and CDR2: SGHNT and YYREEE (reference sequence). V lost 5 bases, J lost 3 bases, and 17 bases lay in between. The CDR3 is 15 residues long. CDR3 protein: CASRPNQGTYYGYTF. The CDR3 DNA reads as TGTGCCAGCAGACCAAACCAGGGGACCTACTATGGCTACACCTTC.

The chain carries TRBV7-9 and TRBJ2-7; TRBD2 matches at 8 bases. Germline CDR1 is SEHNR and CDR2 is FQNEAQ (reference sequence). This CDR3 region has 16 residues. V shed 4 bases, J shed 3 bases, and the junction held 11 bases outside the gene matches. The CDR3 nucleotides are TGTGCCAGCAGCTCCAGTCGGGGGGGACACCTCTACGAGCAGTACTTC. Translated: CASSSSRGGHLYEQYF.

The V call is TRBV7-9, the J call TRBJ2-5; tentative D call: TRBD2 (7 bases). CDR1 is SEHNR and CDR2 is FQNEAQ in the germline V gene (reference sequence). This CDR3 has 14 amino acids. Trimming removed 5 bases at V and 5 bases at J, with 15 bases between. CDR3 DNA: TGTGCCAGCAGCCGGGGGGCTCTGGGCGAGACCCAGTACTTC. Its protein product is CASSRGALGETQYF. Together with reference TRBV7-9 and TRBJ2-5, the CDR3 gives the full variable domain: DTGVSQNPRHKITKRGQNVTFRCDPISEHNRLYWYRQTLGQGPEFLTYFQNEAQLEKSRLLSDRFSAERPKGSFSTLEIQRTEQGDSAMYLCASSRGALGETQYFGPGTRLLVL.

With regard to this clone: The junction departs from germline at one end; a sequencing error may be responsible. This chain connects TRBV7-7 to TRBJ2-2, with 9 positions matching TRBD2. This CDR3 spans 16 amino acids. CDR1 and CDR2 from the germline V gene are SSHAT and FNYEAQ (reference sequence). The CDR3 DNA follows: TGTGCTAGCAGCGCCGGTCTAGCGGGGACCACCGGGGAGCTGTTTTTT. Residues: CASSAGLAGTTGELFF. Supplemented by reference TRBV7-7 and TRBJ2-2, the full variable domain reads GAGVSQSPRYKVTKRGQDVTLRCDPISSHATLYWYQQALGQGPEFLTYFNYEAQPDKSGLPSDRFSAERPEGSISTLTIQRTEQRDSAMYRCASSAGLAGTTGELFFGEGSRLTVL.

The chain links TRBV5-6 to TRBJ1-1, with D maybe TRBD1 (6 bases). This CDR3 is built from 15 residues. The germline CDR1 and CDR2 sequences are SGHDT and YYEEEE. V was cut by 3 bases and J by 4 bases, with 16 bases left in between. CDR3 sequence reads: CASSSPTGSGTEAFF. CDR3 coding DNA: TGTGCCAGCAGCTCACCTACAGGGAGCGGCACTGAAGCTTTCTTT.

The chain couples TRBV5-6 to TRBJ2-1, with D unresolved. The V and J ends lost 0 bases and 0 bases respectively, with 7 bases between them. CDR1 SGHDT and CDR2 YYEEEE come from the germline V gene. This CDR3 contains 15 residues. CDR3 region: CASSLEPSSYNEQFF. DNA for the CDR3: TGTGCCAGCAGCTTGGAACCGAGCTCCTACAATGAGCAGTTCTTC.

This clone came up a few times. The gene calls are TRBV6-1 and TRBJ2-7; tentatively, D is TRBD1 (5 bases). Looked up from germline, CDR1 is MNHNS and CDR2 is SASEGT. CDR3 length equals 15 residues. Trimming removed 4 bases from V and 1 base from J, with 14 bases in between. In nucleotides, the CDR3 is TGTGCCAGCAGTGTCGCCAGGGTACCGTCCTACGAGCAGTACTTC. Its translation is CASSVARVPSYEQYF.

The V and J genes are TRBV6-6 and TRBJ2-1; 9 nucleotides align to TRBD2. The trim removed 2 bases at V and 10 bases at J, leaving 3 bases unmatched. The CDR3 runs to 13 residues. The germline CDR1 and CDR2 sequences are MNHNY and SVGAGI (reference sequence). CDR3 nucleotide sequence: TGTGCCAGCAGTTACGAGACTAGCGGAGAGCAGTTCTTC. It is translated as CASSYETSGEQFF.

The rearrangement uses TRBV5-1 and TRBJ2-7; D uncertain. The CDR3 extends over 17 amino acids. Germline CDR1 SGHRS, CDR2 YFSETQ. V gave up 0 bases and J gave up 0 bases, with 16 bases separating them. The CDR3, as DNA: TGCGCCAGCAGCTTGGGAGCCTCGGGTAAGAGCTCCTACGAGCAGTACTTC. Translation: CASSLGASGKSSYEQYF.

The V call is TRBV7-9, the J call TRBJ2-3; 7 positions match TRBD1. Losses at the gene ends were 4 bases for V and 0 bases for J; bases not matched to a gene: 13. This CDR3 spans 18 amino acids. Germline V gives CDR1 SEHNR, CDR2 FQNEAQ (reference sequence). The CDR3 DNA reads as TGTGCCAGCAGCTCTTCGAAGCGACAGGGAACTAGCACAGATACGCAGTATTTT. Encoded protein: CASSSSKRQGTSTDTQYF.

The chain recombines TRBV9 with TRBJ2-1; 8 bases align to TRBD2. The CDR3 covers 15 residues. Trimming took 2 bases from V and 4 from J; bases not matched to a gene: 5. CDR1 and CDR2 from the germline V gene are SGDLS and YYNGEE. CDR3 amino acids: CASSVLAGTYNEQFF. Written as DNA, the CDR3 is TGTGCCAGCAGCGTGTTAGCGGGGACTTACAATGAGCAGTTCTTC. The full variable domain, rest sourced from reference TRBV9 and TRBJ2-1, is DSGVTQTPKHLITATGQRVTLRCSPRSGDLSVYWYQQSLDQGLQFLIQYYNGEERAKGNILERFSAQQFPDLHSELNLSSLELGDSALYFCASSVLAGTYNEQFFGPGTRLTVL.

This chain links TRBV29-1 with TRBJ2-7; the match to TRBD2 covers 7 bases. CDR3 length equals 14 residues. In germline, CDR1 is SQVTM, CDR2 ANQGSEA. J gave up 0 bases and V 1 base, and 3 bases lay outside the gene matches. CDR3 DNA: TGCAGCGTTGAAGGCGGGAGCCTCTCCTACGAGCAGTACTTC. Its translation: CSVEGGSLSYEQYF.

The chain uses TRBV13 and TRBJ2-3; TRBD2 aligns across 14 bases. Germline V gene data show CDR1 as PRHDT and CDR2 as FYEKMQ (reference sequence). Trimming at V came to 4 bases and at J to 0 bases, leaving 9 bases not matched to a gene. The CDR3 contains 19 residues. CDR3 in DNA: TGTGCCAGCAGCTCGGGACTAGCGGGAGAGGCGGCCAGCACAGATACGCAGTATTTT. It is translated as CASSSGLAGEAASTDTQYF.

This sequence joins TRBV25-1 and TRBJ2-1; 8 bases agree with TRBD2. Losses at the gene ends were 4 bases for V and 0 bases for J; bases not matched to a gene: 5. This CDR3 contains 16 residues. The germline gives CDR1 MGHDK, CDR2 SYGVNS. CDR3 DNA sequence: TGTGCCAGCAGTGTAGCGGGACCAAGCTCCTACAATGAGCAGTTCTTC. Its protein product is CASSVAGPSSYNEQFF.